This T cell receptor beta chain was obtained from a study of blood T cell repertoires in COVID-19. Looking at the study overall: The United States, Italy and Spain supplied acute and convalescent COVID-19 samples.

CDR3 size: 15 residues. V was trimmed by 1 base and J by 4 bases, leaving 11 bases between them. Germline assignment: CDR1 MNHNS and CDR2 SASEGT. This clone was seen a handful of times. Individuals drawn from under 30 US areas were about 18 to 95 years old. Under the authors' procedure: Reference gene primer amplification in the assay estimated nucleated cell counts. The assay was immunoSEQ multiplex PCR, and TCRdb's table has in-frame clones only and misses some. V and J calls and clone size follow that table, whereas D and trimming were derived from the DNA. Of a few hundred thousand clones in the sample, roughly 90% are singletons; the top ten hold 2.9%.

This TCR was recovered from a woman in her 50s who had been exposed to COVID-19. The chain employs TRBV6-1 and TRBJ1-5, with a possible D match to TRBD1 (5 bases). What was sequenced was PBMCs or T cells enriched from blood (not recorded which). This chain's CDR3 is CASSEVGVANQPQHF. CDR3 in DNA: TGTGCCAGCAGTGAAGTAGGGGTAGCAAATCAGCCCCAGCATTTT.